What follows is one T cell receptor beta chain and its context. Antigen unknown. V shed 5 bases and J 3 bases; nucleotides not matched to a gene: 5. The CDR3 has 14 amino acids. Looked up from germline, CDR1 is SGHTA and CDR2 is FQGTGA. This specimen belongs to a study of cytomegalovirus exposure and HLA in healthy donors. Broader study findings: Later analysis suggested links between common viral pathogens and several top significant clusters. Analysis performed later found 15,000 or so TCR beta sequences associated with HLA alleles at 0.05 false discovery rate.

Primers for the PCR totalled 60 Vbeta and 13 Jbeta. In the source study's methods: About 10 million shared chains were among around 80 million unique TCR beta chains counted in a later analysis. Using immunoSEQ multiplex PCR, the repertoire was profiled, and TCRdb retains in-frame clones only, with some absent. V and J calls plus clone size are reproduced from that table; the DNA served to infer D and trimming. The sample shows over 150,000 clones, 70% to 85% of them seen only once. J is TRBJ2-3 and V is TRBV7-3; TRBD2 agrees at 7 bases. The receptor's source is a woman aged 55-69 years in good health and CMV-seropositive. The sample consisted of PBMCs. The CDR3 reads CASSMGGGTDTQYF. CDR3 bases: TGTGCCAGCAGCATGGGGGGGGGTACAGATACGCAGTATTTT.